This T cell receptor (beta chain) was sequenced for a study of cytomegalovirus exposure and HLA in healthy donors. Trimming removed 2 bases from V and 13 bases from J, with 20 bases in between. CDR3 length equals 15 residues. Germline lookup yields CDR1 MNHNS and CDR2 SASEGT. The primer mix had 60 Vbeta and 13 Jbeta primers. TCRdb's table, derived via immunoSEQ multiplex PCR, lists solely in-frame clones and lacks some. In all, the sample yields 30,000 to 45,000 clones. Sequences were obtained from PBMCs. V is TRBV6-1 and J is TRBJ1-4; a possible D gene is TRBD1 (5 bases). The source of this sequence is a man aged 35 to 55 in good health and CMV-seropositive. The CDR3 nucleotides are TGTGCCAGCAGTGAACAACATACCGGGGGTGAGGGACTGTTTTTT. It encodes CASSEQHTGGEGLFF.